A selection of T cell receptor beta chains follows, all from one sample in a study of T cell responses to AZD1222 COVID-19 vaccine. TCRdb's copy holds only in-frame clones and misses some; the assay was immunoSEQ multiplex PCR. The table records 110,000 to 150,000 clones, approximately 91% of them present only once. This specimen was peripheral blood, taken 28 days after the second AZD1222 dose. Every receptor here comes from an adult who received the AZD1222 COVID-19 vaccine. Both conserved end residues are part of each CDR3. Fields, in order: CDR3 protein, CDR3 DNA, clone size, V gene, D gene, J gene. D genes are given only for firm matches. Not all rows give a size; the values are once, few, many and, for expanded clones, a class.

CASRRQGILNNSPLHF	TGTGCCAGCAGACGACAGGGAATCTTGAATAATTCACCCCTCCACTTT	-	TRBV11-2	TRBD1	TRBJ1-6
CATTLGGSNVLTF	TGTGCCACCACCCTGGGGGGATCCAACGTCCTGACTTTC	-	TRBV15	-	TRBJ2-6
CASSHPGQGNTEAFF	TGTGCCAGCAGCCACCCGGGACAGGGGAACACTGAAGCTTTCTTT	once	TRBV7-9	TRBD1	TRBJ1-1
CASSQGRAQGRNTIYF	TGCGCCAGCAGCCAAGGGCGGGCCCAGGGCAGGAACACCATATATTTT	-	TRBV4-1	-	TRBJ1-3
CASSKGPSGREQYF	TGTGCCAGCAGCAAGGGACCAAGCGGTCGGGAGCAGTACTTC	-	TRBV7-3	-	TRBJ2-7
CASSQDGAHPGNQPQHF	TGTGCCAGCAGCCAAGATGGGGCCCACCCTGGGAATCAGCCCCAGCATTTT	-	TRBV4-2	-	TRBJ1-5
CASSQDFSGALEAFF	TGTGCCAGCAGCCAAGATTTTTCAGGGGCCCTTGAAGCTTTCTTT	-	TRBV4-2	-	TRBJ1-1
CASSLGPPPTETQYF	TGTGCCAGCAGCTTGGGTCCTCCGCCTACAGAGACCCAGTACTTC	-	TRBV7-2	-	TRBJ2-5
CSVEGQGGGELFF	TGCAGCGTTGAAGGGCAGGGTGGAGGGGAGCTGTTTTTT	-	TRBV29-1	-	TRBJ2-2
CASSYAQGDTIYF	TGTGCCAGCAGTTACGCCCAGGGAGACACCATATATTTT	-	TRBV27	-	TRBJ1-3
CAWSVQQHEAFF	TGTGCCTGGAGTGTACAACAGCACGAAGCTTTCTTT	-	TRBV30	-	TRBJ1-1
CASSGLAGDLETQYF	TGTGCCAGCAGTGGGCTAGCGGGGGATCTTGAGACCCAGTACTTC	-	TRBV7-9	TRBD2	TRBJ2-5
CASSPPGVNTEAFF	TGTGCCAGCTCTCCACCGGGGGTTAACACTGAAGCTTTCTTT	-	TRBV18	-	TRBJ1-1
CASSVGTTNNEQFF	TGTGCCAGCAGCGTCGGGACTACCAACAATGAGCAGTTCTTC	once	TRBV9	TRBD2	TRBJ2-1
CASSWLGSGLLVNEQFF	TGTGCCAGCAGCTGGCTGGGTTCGGGACTCCTCGTTAATGAGCAGTTCTTC	once	TRBV5-5	-	TRBJ2-1
CASSQQEMNTEAFF	TGTGCCAGCTCACAGCAGGAGATGAACACTGAAGCTTTCTTT	-	TRBV18	-	TRBJ1-1
CASSATGGEWDTQYF	TGCGCCAGCAGTGCCACAGGGGGGGAATGGGATACGCAGTATTTT	-	TRBV5-1	-	TRBJ2-3
CASSTISGQGAPEAFF	TGTGCCAGTAGTACGATATCGGGACAGGGGGCACCTGAAGCTTTCTTT	-	TRBV19	TRBD1	TRBJ1-1
CASSSRAGSISYEQYF	TGCGCCAGCAGTTCTCGAGCGGGCAGTATCTCCTACGAGCAGTACTTC	-	TRBV5-1	-	TRBJ2-7
CASGLVFRAGELFF	TGTGCTAGTGGTTTGGTATTCAGAGCCGGGGAGCTGTTTTTT	-	TRBV12-5	-	TRBJ2-2
CASSLGQGNQPQHF	TGTGCCAGCAGCTTAGGTCAGGGGAATCAGCCCCAGCATTTT	-	TRBV7-9	-	TRBJ1-5
CSAPQGIGTEAFF	TGCAGCGCCCCACAGGGGATCGGCACTGAAGCTTTCTTT	-	TRBV29-1	TRBD1	TRBJ1-1
CATSRDGWNSPLHF	TGTGCCACCAGCAGAGACGGGTGGAATTCACCCCTCCACTTT	-	TRBV15	-	TRBJ1-6
CASRAGGAMNTEAFF	TGTGCCAGTAGGGCAGGTGGTGCAATGAACACTGAAGCTTTCTTT	-	TRBV2	-	TRBJ1-1
CASSLLQTSGANVLTF	TGCGCCAGCAGCTTGCTACAAACCTCTGGGGCCAACGTCCTGACTTTC	-	TRBV5-1	-	TRBJ2-6
CARSFKTLCCTEAFF	TGTGCCAGAAGCTTCAAAACCCTCTGTTGCACTGAAGCTTTCTTT	-	TRBV5-3	-	TRBJ1-1
CASSEGGYNTGELFF	TGTGCCAGCAGTGAAGGAGGGTATAACACCGGGGAGCTGTTTTTT	once	TRBV6-1	-	TRBJ2-2
CASTGAGYGYTF	TGTGCCAGCACGGGGGCCGGGTATGGCTACACCTTC	-	TRBV3-1/TRBV3-2	-	TRBJ1-2
CASSYSRGGGDTQYF	TGTGCCAGCAGCTACTCGCGGGGGGGCGGAGATACGCAGTATTTT	-	TRBV5-4	TRBD2	TRBJ2-3
CASSERSGVYNEQFF	TGTGCCAGCAGTGAACGGAGCGGGGTCTACAATGAGCAGTTCTTC	-	TRBV2	TRBD2	TRBJ2-1
CASSSLDRVGYTF	TGCGCCAGCAGCTCTCTGGACAGGGTCGGCTACACCTTC	-	TRBV5-1	TRBD1	TRBJ1-2
CASTPGQGLGSYEQYF	TGCGCCAGCACCCCGGGACAGGGCTTGGGGTCCTACGAGCAGTACTTC	-	TRBV5-1	TRBD1	TRBJ2-7
CASRDFEETQYF	TGTGCCAGCAGGGACTTTGAAGAGACCCAGTACTTC	-	TRBV6-5	-	TRBJ2-5
CASSLVGQRNGYTF	TGTGCCAGCAGCTTGGTGGGACAGAGAAATGGCTACACCTTC	-	TRBV5-4	TRBD1	TRBJ1-2
CASRVEINTEAFF	TGCGCCAGTCGGGTCGAGATTAACACTGAAGCTTTCTTT	few	TRBV10-1	-	TRBJ1-1
CASTQGGAGDYGYTF	TGTGCCAGCACCCAAGGGGGCGCCGGGGACTATGGCTACACCTTC	few	TRBV6-5	TRBD1	TRBJ1-2
CASADRSYEQYF	TGTGCCAGCGCGGACAGGTCCTACGAGCAGTACTTC	-	TRBV2	TRBD1	TRBJ2-7
CASSLNRRRSNEKLFF	TGTGCCAGCAGCTTAAACAGGAGACGAAGTAATGAAAAACTGTTTTTT	-	TRBV7-2	-	TRBJ1-4
CASSLAVRVVTEAFF	TGCGCCAGCAGCTTGGCCGTACGGGTTGTGACTGAAGCTTTCTTT	-	TRBV5-1	-	TRBJ1-1
CASSLGKIQETQYF	TGTGCCAGCAGCTTAGGCAAAATCCAAGAGACCCAGTACTTC	-	TRBV11-2	-	TRBJ2-5
CASSQHQGAGEQYF	TGCGCCAGCAGCCAGCACCAGGGGGCTGGGGAGCAGTACTTC	-	TRBV4-1	TRBD1	TRBJ2-7
CASSLMGSAYEQYF	TGTGCCAGCAGCTTAATGGGGTCGGCCTACGAGCAGTACTTC	-	TRBV11-1	-	TRBJ2-7
CASSIAGGAGELFF	TGTGCCAGTAGCATAGCGGGAGGGGCCGGGGAGCTGTTTTTT	-	TRBV19	TRBD2	TRBJ2-2
CASSSRDRVSRGGVDTQYF	TGTGCCAGCAGCAGCCGGGACAGGGTTTCGCGGGGGGGCGTAGATACGCAGTATTTT	-	TRBV9	-	TRBJ2-3
CASSQGDTYEQYF	TGCGCCAGCAGCCAAGGGGACACCTACGAGCAGTACTTC	-	TRBV4-1	-	TRBJ2-7
CASSPRLGAYEQYF	TGTGCCAGCAGTCCCCGACTAGGGGCCTACGAGCAGTACTTC	once	TRBV28	-	TRBJ2-7
CASSLAETGGWNEQFF	TGCGCCAGCAGCTTGGCCGAGACAGGGGGATGGAATGAGCAGTTCTTC	-	TRBV5-1	TRBD1	TRBJ2-1
CASSGHRSNQPQHF	TGTGCCAGCAGTGGCCACAGAAGCAATCAGCCCCAGCATTTT	once	TRBV25-1	-	TRBJ1-5
CSVEDNIGQPQHF	TGCAGCGTTGAAGATAACATAGGCCAGCCCCAGCATTTT	few	TRBV29-1	-	TRBJ1-5
CSARGNTEAFF	TGCAGTGCGCGGGGGAATACTGAAGCTTTCTTT	-	TRBV20-1	-	TRBJ1-1
CSVGRTTEAFF	TGCAGCGTTGGGAGGACAACTGAAGCTTTCTTT	-	TRBV29-1	-	TRBJ1-1
CATRGEGLAVGEQFF	TGTGCCACCCGAGGGGAGGGGCTCGCAGTCGGTGAGCAGTTCTTC	-	TRBV6-5	TRBD2	TRBJ2-1
CASSHGTGVNTGELFF	TGTGCCAGCAGTCACGGGACAGGGGTAAACACCGGGGAGCTGTTTTTT	-	TRBV27	TRBD1	TRBJ2-2
CASSLVGANTGELFF	TGCGCCAGCAGCTTGGTCGGAGCGAACACCGGGGAGCTGTTTTTT	-	TRBV5-1	-	TRBJ2-2
CASSWGPHSGNTIYF	TGTGCCAGCAGCTGGGGCCCCCACTCTGGAAACACCATATATTTT	-	TRBV7-6	-	TRBJ1-3
CASSRTGEGNQPQHF	TGTGCCAGTAGCCGGACAGGGGAAGGCAATCAGCCCCAGCATTTT	-	TRBV19	TRBD1	TRBJ1-5
CASSASGTSGGVSTEQYF	TGTGCCAGTAGTGCCTCCGGGACTAGCGGGGGAGTATCTACAGAGCAGTACTTC	-	TRBV19	TRBD2	TRBJ2-7